The clone carrying this T cell receptor beta chain occurred a few times. RNA transcripts were the template for amplifying TCR beta CDR3 regions. The TCR CDR3 first-round RT-PCR relied on the HTBI primer set. TCRdb fed the multiplex PCR reads into MiXCR, producing one record per CDR3 protein. This table has a few hundred thousand distinct CDR3 sequences, about 25% appearing once. The study defined stable Graves' hyperthyroidism as no ophthalmopathy progression within 18 months. In patients aged 18 to 65, hyperthyroidism was newly diagnosed, with duration under 2 months. Approximately 10 ml of fresh peripheral blood supplied the PBMCs. This record belongs to a study of T cells in Graves' hyperthyroidism and ophthalmopathy. With 0 bases removed from V and 0 bases from J, the gap between germline ends came to 9 bases. Germline V gives CDR1 PRHDT, CDR2 FYEKMQ (reference sequence). The CDR3 is 15 amino acids.

The source is a middle-aged man with Graves' hyperthyroidism. The chain combines TRBV13 with TRBJ2-7; D remains ambiguous. Sequenced input: blood. CDR3 residues: CASSLGGRSSYEQYF. CDR3 in DNA: TGTGCCAGCAGCTTAGGGGGTAGGAGCTCCTACGAGCAGTACTTC.